One and the same sample provided the 12 T cell receptor beta chains below, sequenced in a study of T cells after yellow fever vaccination. TCRdb independently ran MiXCR on the 5' RACE reads; one entry per CDR3 protein. This sample yields approximately 300,000 distinct CDR3 sequences, of which 8.5% to 9% are seen a single time; 18% belongs to the top ten. The specimen was PBMCs, collected on the day of the first yellow fever vaccination. The receptors were sampled from a man between 18 and 29 years old who received the YFV17D yellow fever vaccine.

This chain uses TRBV29-1 with TRBJ1-2; possibly TRBD1 for D (6 bases). The CDR3 totals 14 residues. Trimming pared 1 base from V and 2 bases from J, leaving 11 bases between. Germline V gene sequence: CDR1 SQVTM, CDR2 ANQGSEA. CDR3 coding DNA: TGCAGCGTTGAAGGGGGGGCCGGCAACTATGGCTACACCTTC. Translation gives CSVEGGAGNYGYTF.

V is TRBV11-2 and J is TRBJ2-5; 7 nucleotides line up with TRBD2. The CDR3 runs to 16 residues. Trimming at V came to 1 base and at J to 1 base, leaving 6 bases not matched to a gene. Germline CDR1 reads SGHAT; CDR2 reads FQNNGV. Written as DNA, the CDR3 is TGTGCCAGCAGCTTAGTCGTGGGGGGGGGCCAAGAGACCCAGTACTTC. Translated, it gives CASSLVVGGGQETQYF.

The V call is TRBV2, the J call TRBJ1-2; TRBD1 aligns across 7 bases. Germline V gives CDR1 SNHLY, CDR2 FYNNEI. Losses at the gene ends were 4 bases for V and 4 bases for J; bases not matched to a gene: 6. The CDR3 has 14 residues. The CDR3, as DNA: TGTGCCAGCAGTGTGAACAGGGGTTCCTATGGCTACACCTTC. It translates to CASSVNRGSYGYTF.

This clonotype was recorded a few times. This sequence joins TRBV6-1 and TRBJ1-1; D call uncertain. The CDR3 length is 16 residues. Trimming stripped 5 bases from V and 3 bases from J, with 19 bases between. Per germline, CDR1 MNHNS and CDR2 SASEGT. CDR3 protein: CASSPGGVGYYTEAFF. As DNA, the CDR3 is TGTGCCAGCAGTCCCGGCGGGGTGGGATACTACACTGAAGCTTTCTTT.

The CDR3 DNA is TGTGCCAGCAGCCAAGGACAGGGCCCGCTATCACCCCTCCACTTT. It is translated as CASSQGQGPLSPLHF. V gene TRBV4-2 combines with J gene TRBJ1-6; 7 bases are a match to TRBD1. This CDR3 has 15 residues. Germline V gene data show CDR1 as LGHNA and CDR2 as YNFKEQ. The ends lost 1 base at V and 10 bases at J; junction bases unmatched: 7.

This clonotype was seen a few times. The chain recombines TRBV5-6 with TRBJ2-7, with a tentative D call TRBD1 (6 bases). Germline CDR1 reads SGHDT; CDR2 reads YYEEEE. The CDR3 is made up of 12 amino acids. Trimming removed 2 bases from V and 6 bases from J, with 9 bases in between. In DNA, the CDR3 is TGTGCCAGCAGCTTAAGGGGGAGCGAGCAGTACGTC. This encodes CASSLRGSEQYV.

This clonotype came up many times. This rearrangement joins TRBV9 to TRBJ2-3, with a tentative D call TRBD2 (6 bases). The germline V gene has CDR1 SGDLS and CDR2 YYNGEE. The germline V and J ends were trimmed by 3 bases and 7 bases, with 12 bases remaining between them. The CDR3 is made up of 13 amino acids. The CDR3 reads CASSGSGLNTQYF. CDR3 nucleotide sequence: TGTGCCAGCAGCGGTAGCGGTTTGAATACGCAGTATTTT.

The chain combines TRBV18 with TRBJ2-3; D perhaps matches TRBD2 (6 bases). Trimming took off 3 bases at V and 2 bases at J, with 12 bases between the two ends. The V gene's germline CDR1 is KGHSH and CDR2 LQKENI. This CDR3 region has 15 residues. CDR3 protein: CASSPSGVITDTQYF. The CDR3 bases are TGTGCCAGCTCACCCTCGGGGGTGATCACAGATACGCAGTATTTT.

This clonotype was detected a few times. CDR3 in amino acids: CAIRDTGGIDTQYF. The CDR3 coding sequence is TGTGCCATCAGAGACACAGGGGGCATAGATACGCAGTATTTT. The chain recombines TRBV12-3 or TRBV12-4 with TRBJ2-3; 9 bases align to TRBD1. This CDR3 contains 14 residues. Trimming removed 10 bases from V and 5 bases from J; junction bases left unmatched: 10.

This clonotype has a count of ten or more. V usage is TRBV2 and J usage is TRBJ2-3; 8 nucleotides align to TRBD2. The CDR3 is 14 amino acids. Germline loops: CDR1 SNHLY, CDR2 FYNNEI. V lost 7 bases and J lost 3; bases outside the gene matches: 6. CDR3 nucleotide sequence: TGTGCCAGCAATCCGGGGGGGCCGACAGATACGCAGTATTTT. The encoded protein is CASNPGGPTDTQYF.

The V and J genes are TRBV9 and TRBJ2-3; no clear D gene. The CDR3 totals 16 residues. V was pared by 4 bases and J by 1 base, with 16 bases between. CDR1 and CDR2 (germline): SGDLS, YYNGEE. CDR3 protein: CASSLYSDTRTDTQYF. The CDR3 DNA is TGTGCCAGCAGCCTATACTCTGACACGCGCACAGATACGCAGTATTTT.

This clonotype has a handful of counts. V gene TRBV7-3 combines with J gene TRBJ2-1; the match to TRBD2 covers 9 bases. The CDR3 loop spans 15 amino acids. After removal of 5 bases from V and 4 bases from J, the junction contained 6 bases not matched to a gene. Germline lookup yields CDR1 SGHTA and CDR2 FQGTGA. The CDR3 nucleotides read TGTGCCAGCAGCCAACTAGCGGGCCCTTACAATGAGCAGTTCTTC. This sequence encodes CASSQLAGPYNEQFF.